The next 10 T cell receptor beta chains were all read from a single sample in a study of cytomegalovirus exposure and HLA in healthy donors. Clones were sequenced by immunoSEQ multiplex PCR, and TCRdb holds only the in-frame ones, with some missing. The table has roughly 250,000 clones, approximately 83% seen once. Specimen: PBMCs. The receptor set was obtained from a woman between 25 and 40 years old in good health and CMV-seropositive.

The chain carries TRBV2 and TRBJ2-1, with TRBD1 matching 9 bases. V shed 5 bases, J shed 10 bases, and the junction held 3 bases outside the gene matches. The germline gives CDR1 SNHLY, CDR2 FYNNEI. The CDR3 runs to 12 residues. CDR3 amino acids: CASSRTGDEQFF. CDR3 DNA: TGTGCCAGCAGTAGGACAGGGGACGAGCAGTTCTTC.

The CDR3 nucleotides read TGTGCCATCACCCAGACTTGGGGGGAGAGCATGAACACTGAAGCTTTCTTT. Amino acid sequence: CAITQTWGESMNTEAFF. The V call is TRBV10-3, the J call TRBJ1-1, with D possibly being TRBD1 (5 bases). Germline V lookup: CDR1 ENHRY, CDR2 SYGVKD. Trimming took off 7 bases at V and 0 bases at J, with 21 bases between the two ends. This CDR3 region has 17 residues.

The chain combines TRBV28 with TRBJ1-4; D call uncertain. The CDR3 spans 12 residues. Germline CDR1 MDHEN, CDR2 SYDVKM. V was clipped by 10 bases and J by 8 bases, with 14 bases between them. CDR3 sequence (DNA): TGTGCCACCCGAGGGCTCGGGGAAAAACTGTTTTTT. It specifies CATRGLGEKLFF.

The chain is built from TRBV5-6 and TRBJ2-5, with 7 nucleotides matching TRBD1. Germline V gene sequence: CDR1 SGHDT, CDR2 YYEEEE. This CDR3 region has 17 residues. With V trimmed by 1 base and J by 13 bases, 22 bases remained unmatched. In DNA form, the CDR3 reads TGTGCCAGCAGCTTGATAGGTAGCCAGACAGGGCCCCTATCTATGTACTTC. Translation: CASSLIGSQTGPLSMYF.

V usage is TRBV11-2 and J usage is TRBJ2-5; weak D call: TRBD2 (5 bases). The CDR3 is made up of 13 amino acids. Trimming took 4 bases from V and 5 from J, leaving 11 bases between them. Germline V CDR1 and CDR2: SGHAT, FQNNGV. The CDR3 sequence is CASSSGVRETQYF. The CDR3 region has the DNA TGTGCCAGCAGCTCCGGGGTGAGGGAGACCCAGTACTTC.

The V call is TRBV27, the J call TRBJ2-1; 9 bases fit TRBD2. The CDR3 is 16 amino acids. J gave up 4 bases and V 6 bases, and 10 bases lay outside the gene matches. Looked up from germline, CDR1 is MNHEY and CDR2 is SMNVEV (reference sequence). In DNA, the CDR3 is TGTGCCAGCAGCCCCGGGCGCGGGAGGGCGTACAATGAGCAGTTCTTC. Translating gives CASSPGRGRAYNEQFF.

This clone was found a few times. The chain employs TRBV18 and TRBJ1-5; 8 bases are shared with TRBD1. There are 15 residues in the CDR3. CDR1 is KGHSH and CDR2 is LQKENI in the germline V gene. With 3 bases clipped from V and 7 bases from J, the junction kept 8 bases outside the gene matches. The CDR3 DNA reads TGTGCCAGCTCACCGCAGACAGGGGAGGGACAGCCCCAGCATTTT. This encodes CASSPQTGEGQPQHF.

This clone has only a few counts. The CDR3 region has the DNA TGTGCCAGCAGCTCCAATTTAGTCAGACTAAACACCGGGGAGCTGTTTTTT. Protein sequence: CASSSNLVRLNTGELFF. The V and J genes are TRBV11-3 and TRBJ2-2; maybe TRBD2 (5 bases). This CDR3 is 17 amino acids long. V lost 4 bases and J 2 bases, leaving 17 bases between the germline ends. Germline CDR1 is SGHNT and CDR2 is YENEEA.

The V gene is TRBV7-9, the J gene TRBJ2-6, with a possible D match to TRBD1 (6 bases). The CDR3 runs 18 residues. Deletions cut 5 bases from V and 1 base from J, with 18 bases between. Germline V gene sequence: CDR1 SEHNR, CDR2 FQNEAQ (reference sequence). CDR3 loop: CASSPGTSATSGANVLTF. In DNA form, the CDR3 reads TGTGCCAGCAGCCCCGGGACATCGGCAACTTCTGGGGCCAACGTCCTGACTTTC. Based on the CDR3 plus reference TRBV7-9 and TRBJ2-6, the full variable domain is DTGVSQNPRHKITKRGQNVTFRCDPISEHNRLYWYRQTLGQGPEFLTYFQNEAQLEKSRLLSDRFSAERPKGSFSTLEIQRTEQGDSAMYLCASSPGTSATSGANVLTFGAGSRLTVL.

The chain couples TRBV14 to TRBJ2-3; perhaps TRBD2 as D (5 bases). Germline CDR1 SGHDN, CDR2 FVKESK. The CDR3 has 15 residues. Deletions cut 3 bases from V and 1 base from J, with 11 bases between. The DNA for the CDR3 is TGTGCCAGCAGCCAGAGAGGGCTAGGCACAGATACGCAGTATTTT. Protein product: CASSQRGLGTDTQYF.